A selection of T cell receptor beta chains follows, all from one sample in a study of T cell responses to AZD1222 COVID-19 vaccine. Repertoires were generated with immunoSEQ multiplex PCR, while TCRdb's copy carries only in-frame clones and drops some. This sample yields around 140,000 clones, of which about 94% are seen a single time; roughly 5.9% belongs to the top ten. The sequencing used peripheral blood, collected on day 0 of AZD1222 vaccination. The receptors here all came from an adult in good health. Both conserved end residues are part of each CDR3. D genes are given only for firm matches. Clone size is not always given. Where it is, it says once, few, many or a class for expanded clones.

>-|TRBJ2-7|-|TRBV28
CASSLFGSGQYF
TGTGCCAGCAGTTTATTCGGGAGCGGGCAGTACTTC
>-|TRBJ2-3|-|TRBV11-2
CASSLGTYSTDTQYF
TGTGCCAGCAGCTTGGGGACTTATAGCACAGATACGCAGTATTTT
>TRBD1|TRBJ2-1|-|TRBV30
CAWKSGTGGYEQFF
TGTGCCTGGAAGTCCGGGACAGGGGGCTATGAGCAGTTCTTC
>-|TRBJ2-7|-|TRBV7-2
CASSSYRGSYEQYF
TGTGCCAGCAGCTCCTACCGTGGGTCCTACGAGCAGTACTTC
>-|TRBJ1-5|-|TRBV19
CATQRALGANQPQHF
TGTGCCACCCAAAGGGCCCTCGGAGCGAATCAGCCCCAGCATTTT
>-|TRBJ1-1|-|TRBV19
CASSIQQGPEGEAFF
TGTGCCAGTAGTATACAACAGGGACCTGAGGGTGAAGCTTTCTTT
>-|TRBJ1-3|-|TRBV4-1
CASSQEYTAKRNTIYF
TGCGCCAGCAGCCAAGAATACACAGCAAAAAGAAACACCATATATTTT
>-|TRBJ1-5|-|TRBV2
CASSVGAPNQPQHF
TGTGCCAGCAGTGTAGGAGCGCCTAATCAGCCCCAGCATTTT
>-|TRBJ1-3|-|TRBV30
CAWSVNRVGTLRF
TGTGCCTGGAGTGTAAATAGGGTAGGGACGCTCCGTTTT
>TRBD1|TRBJ2-6|-|TRBV9
CASSVTSGTGPSGANVLTF
TGTGCCAGCAGCGTAACCTCCGGGACAGGGCCCTCTGGGGCCAACGTCCTGACTTTC
>TRBD2|TRBJ2-3|-|TRBV9
CASSPVGAGGSDTQYF
TGTGCCAGCAGCCCAGTGGGGGCGGGGGGGTCAGATACGCAGTATTTT
>TRBD1|TRBJ1-2|-|TRBV15
CATSRDTGQGAHGYTF
TGTGCCACCAGCAGAGATACTGGACAGGGGGCTCATGGCTACACCTTC
>TRBD1|TRBJ1-2|-|TRBV6-1
CASSEARDRGDTF
TGTGCCAGCAGTGAAGCTAGGGACAGGGGCGACACATTC
>-|TRBJ2-2|-|TRBV11-3
CASSLHTGELFF
TGTGCCAGCAGCTTACACACCGGGGAGCTGTTTTTT
>TRBD1|TRBJ1-1|-|TRBV27
CASSLAGGNTEAFF
TGTGCCAGCAGTTTGGCAGGGGGGAACACTGAAGCTTTCTTT
>-|TRBJ2-1|-|TRBV7-3
CASSRGLVGNEQFF
TGTGCCAGCAGCCGGGGTCTAGTTGGTAATGAGCAGTTCTTC
>-|TRBJ2-7|-|TRBV6-1
CASSDPVGRRHEQYF
TGTGCCAGCAGTGACCCAGTAGGGAGGAGGCACGAGCAGTACTTC
>-|TRBJ1-2|-|TRBV28
CASSFSGRYNYGYTF
TGTGCCAGCAGTTTCTCAGGGCGCTATAACTATGGCTACACCTTC
>-|TRBJ1-5|-|TRBV6-5
CASTRTRGQGPQHF
TGTGCCAGCACCCGAACCAGGGGCCAAGGGCCCCAGCATTTT
>-|TRBJ2-3|-|TRBV7-2
CASSWRTAKTSDTQYF
TGTGCCAGCAGCTGGCGGACTGCGAAAACTTCAGATACGCAGTATTTT
>-|TRBJ2-2|-|TRBV19
CASSLGGSLAGELFF
TGTGCCAGTAGTTTAGGAGGCTCGTTGGCCGGGGAGCTGTTTTTT
>-|TRBJ2-2|-|TRBV11-2
CASSKERVHTGELFF
TGTGCCAGCAGCAAGGAGCGGGTCCACACCGGGGAGCTGTTTTTT
>-|TRBJ2-2|once|TRBV6-5
CASSYSDGETFF
TGTGCCAGCAGTTACTCGGACGGAGAGACGTTTTTT
>-|TRBJ1-2|-|TRBV30
CAWGGYGYTF
TGTGCCTGGGGAGGCTATGGCTACACCTTC
>-|TRBJ1-2|-|TRBV3-1/TRBV3-2
CASRRTGWNGYTF
TGTGCCAGCAGACGAACAGGGTGGAATGGCTACACCTTC
>TRBD2|TRBJ2-1|-|TRBV11-2
CASSLAAWNEQFF
TGTGCCAGCAGCCTAGCGGCTTGGAATGAGCAGTTCTTC
>-|TRBJ1-5|-|TRBV19
CASSMETPYSNQPQHF
TGTGCCAGTAGTATGGAGACACCTTATAGCAATCAGCCCCAGCATTTT
>-|TRBJ1-1|-|TRBV19
CASSVGLNTEAFF
TGTGCCAGTAGTGTGGGCCTGAACACTGAAGCTTTCTTT
>-|TRBJ1-1|-|TRBV2
CASSEVGVGTEAFF
TGTGCCAGCAGTGAAGTTGGGGTAGGGACTGAAGCTTTCTTT
>-|TRBJ1-2|-|TRBV9
CASSGLYGYTF
TGTGCCAGCAGCGGCCTTTATGGCTACACCTTC
>-|TRBJ2-3|-|TRBV2
CASSETTGTDTQYF
TGTGCCAGCAGTGAAACCACAGGCACAGATACGCAGTATTTT
>-|TRBJ2-4|-|TRBV7-9
CASSRGAKNIQYF
TGTGCCAGCAGCCGCGGGGCCAAAAACATTCAGTACTTC
>TRBD1|TRBJ1-1|-|TRBV28
CASSRQGNTEAFF
TGTGCCAGCAGTCGACAGGGGAACACTGAAGCTTTCTTT
>-|TRBJ1-3|once|TRBV5-5
CASSSLQSYGGNTIYF
TGTGCCAGCAGCTCCCTACAATCTTATGGGGGAAACACCATATATTTT
>-|TRBJ2-1|-|TRBV7-8
CASSYKTNTGTRSDEQFF
TGTGCCAGCAGCTACAAAACAAATACAGGGACCCGGAGCGATGAGCAGTTCTTC
>TRBD1|TRBJ2-1|-|TRBV6-5
CASTRTGPLNEQFF
TGTGCCAGCACTCGGACAGGGCCCCTCAATGAGCAGTTCTTC
>-|TRBJ2-1|-|TRBV20-1
CSASNDRVSRLDNEQFF
TGCAGTGCTAGTAACGATCGGGTCTCTAGACTCGACAATGAGCAGTTCTTC
>TRBD2|TRBJ2-3|-|TRBV3-1/TRBV3-2
CASSHGEGRTDTQYF
TGTGCCAGCAGCCACGGGGAGGGAAGGACAGATACGCAGTATTTT
>-|TRBJ1-3|-|TRBV5-1
CASSVGGYSGNTIYF
TGCGCCAGCAGCGTAGGGGGTTACTCTGGAAACACCATATATTTT
>-|TRBJ2-7|-|TRBV27
CASSLWRGQRREQYF
TGTGCCAGCAGTTTATGGCGGGGTCAAAGAAGGGAGCAGTACTTC
>TRBD2|TRBJ2-5|-|TRBV5-1
CASSQVAGVQETQYF
TGCGCCAGCAGCCAAGTAGCGGGGGTACAAGAGACCCAGTACTTC
>-|TRBJ2-1|-|TRBV9
CASSVGGAGAYNEQFF
TGTGCCAGCAGCGTAGGGGGGGCCGGCGCCTACAATGAGCAGTTCTTC
>-|TRBJ2-3|-|TRBV9
CASSAPGVDTQYF
TGTGCCAGCAGCGCCCCCGGTGTAGATACGCAGTATTTT
>-|TRBJ2-5|-|TRBV7-9
CASSLDSQETQYF
TGTGCCAGCAGCTTGGACTCTCAAGAGACCCAGTACTTC
>-|TRBJ1-2|-|TRBV12-3/TRBV12-4
CASSSESGYGYTF
TGTGCCAGCAGTTCGGAGTCCGGCTATGGCTACACCTTC
>-|TRBJ1-1|once|TRBV7-8
CASSLAQSGVMNTEAFF
TGTGCCAGCAGCTTAGCCCAAAGCGGTGTCATGAACACTGAAGCTTTCTTT
>-|TRBJ2-7|-|TRBV9
CASSVGGTAPPSEQYF
TGTGCCAGCAGCGTAGGTGGAACCGCTCCGCCCTCCGAGCAGTACTTC
>-|TRBJ2-2|many|TRBV11-3
CASSPGYTGELFF
TGTGCCAGCAGCCCCGGGTACACCGGGGAGCTGTTTTTT
>-|TRBJ2-6|-|TRBV5-4
CASSPRTSRRWANVLTF
TGTGCCAGCAGCCCCCGGACAAGTAGGCGATGGGCCAACGTCCTGACTTTC
>-|TRBJ1-2|-|TRBV30
CACTGGGYTF
TGTGCCTGTACGGGGGGCGGCTACACCTTC
>-|TRBJ1-2|-|TRBV6-6
CASSTEGGSGYGYTF
TGTGCCAGCAGCACTGAGGGGGGGTCGGGCTATGGCTACACCTTC
>TRBD2|TRBJ2-1|once|TRBV15
CATSRLAGDNEQFF
TGTGCCACCAGCCGACTAGCGGGGGACAATGAGCAGTTCTTC
>-|TRBJ2-7|-|TRBV7-2
CASSQRRNEQYF
TGTGCCAGCAGCCAGCGCCGCAACGAGCAGTACTTC
>-|TRBJ2-3|-|TRBV7-2
CASSLSPGSDTQYF
TGTGCCAGCAGCTTAAGTCCAGGTTCGGATACGCAGTATTTT
>-|TRBJ1-4|-|TRBV30
CAWSVERKLFF
TGTGCCTGGAGTGTAGAGAGAAAACTGTTTTTT
>-|TRBJ2-7|-|TRBV7-9
CASSLEVYEQYF
TGTGCCAGCAGCTTAGAGGTTTACGAGCAGTACTTC
>TRBD1|TRBJ1-1|-|TRBV13
CASSNRGSGTEAFF
TGTGCCAGCAGCAACAGGGGAAGTGGAACTGAAGCTTTCTTT